These 25 T cell receptor beta chains were all obtained from the same sample, sequenced in a study of T cell responses to AZD1222 COVID-19 vaccine. The protocol was immunoSEQ multiplex PCR, while the TCRdb copy is restricted to in-frame clones and leaves out a portion. The table records over 100,000 clones, roughly 89% of them present only once. The sample was peripheral blood, taken on day 0 of AZD1222 vaccination. The receptors originated from an adult in good health.

V is TRBV27 and J is TRBJ2-7, with 7 bases identical to TRBD1. Germline V gene lookup returns CDR1 MNHEY and CDR2 SMNVEV (reference sequence). The CDR3 length is 12 residues. The V segment lost 6 bases and the J segment 4 bases; nucleotides outside the gene matches: 3. CDR3 nucleotides: TGTGCCAGCAGAGGGACAGCTTACGAGCAGTACTTC. It is translated as CASRGTAYEQYF.

The V call is TRBV6-5, the J call TRBJ1-1; D perhaps matches TRBD1 (6 bases). The germline gives CDR1 MNHEY, CDR2 SVGAGI. The CDR3 loop spans 14 amino acids. Trimming removed 2 bases at V and 0 bases at J, with 7 bases between. CDR3 coding DNA: TGTGCCAGCAGTTACGGACAGATGAACACTGAAGCTTTCTTT. Protein sequence: CASSYGQMNTEAFF.

V and J are TRBV4-2 and TRBJ2-7; possibly TRBD1 for D (7 bases). The CDR3 has 15 amino acids. V lost 2 bases to trimming and J lost 0 bases, with 11 bases between them. Germline CDR1 is LGHNA and CDR2 is YNFKEQ. CDR3 protein: CASSQSQGGSYEQYF. DNA of the CDR3: TGTGCCAGCAGCCAAAGCCAGGGGGGCTCCTACGAGCAGTACTTC.

The chain uses TRBV25-1 and TRBJ1-2, with unresolved D. This CDR3 comprises 17 residues. V was clipped by 6 bases and J by 0 bases, with 20 bases between them. Germline-derived CDR1 and CDR2 are MGHDK and SYGVNS. The CDR3, as DNA: TGTGCCAGCAGCCCCACCCGGGTGAATCCTACTAACTATGGCTACACCTTC. It codes for CASSPTRVNPTNYGYTF.

This sequence joins TRBV4-2 and TRBJ1-6; no definite D call. Germline CDR1 and CDR2: LGHNA and YNFKEQ. The CDR3 is 14 amino acids. Trimming stripped 5 bases from V and 7 bases from J, with 12 bases between. The CDR3 DNA follows: TGTGCCAGCAGCGACCTTGAAGGAAATTCACCCCTCCACTTT. The encoded protein is CASSDLEGNSPLHF.

The chain combines TRBV15 with TRBJ1-4; 9 nucleotides line up with TRBD1. CDR3 length equals 17 residues. The V and J ends lost 0 bases and 9 bases, in that order; junction bases with no gene match: 11. Germline V lookup: CDR1 LNHNV, CDR2 YYDKDF (reference sequence). As DNA, the CDR3 is TGTGCCACCAGCAGAGAGAAAACAGGGGGCAGTAGGCAAAAACTGTTTTTT. This translates into CATSREKTGGSRQKLFF.

V is TRBV9 and J is TRBJ2-7, with a possible D match to TRBD1 (5 bases). Trimming left V 0 bases short and J 5 bases short, with 9 bases between. The CDR3 runs 13 residues. Germline CDR1 is SGDLS and CDR2 is YYNGEE. The CDR3 DNA is TGTGCCAGCAGCGTAGGTGGGGCGGACGAGCAGTACTTC. Its protein product is CASSVGGADEQYF.

V gene TRBV6-5 combines with J gene TRBJ2-7; 11 bases are shared with TRBD2. CDR1 MNHEY and CDR2 SVGAGI come from the germline V gene. The CDR3 totals 14 residues. With V trimmed by 6 bases and J by 3 bases, 4 bases remained unmatched. CDR3 sequence reads: CASRPTSGGYEQYF. The CDR3 DNA is TGTGCCAGCAGACCAACTAGCGGGGGCTACGAGCAGTACTTC.

V usage is TRBV28 and J usage is TRBJ2-4; D may be TRBD2 (5 bases). The CDR3 spans 16 residues. Germline V gene lookup returns CDR1 MDHEN and CDR2 SYDVKM. V was pared by 0 bases and J by 5 bases, with 14 bases between. The CDR3 sequence is CASSLWSGSNENIQYF. In DNA form, the CDR3 reads TGTGCCAGCAGTTTATGGTCGGGAAGCAACGAAAACATTCAGTACTTC. The whole variable domain, remainder taken from reference TRBV28 and TRBJ2-4, is DVKVTQSSRYLVKRTGEKVFLECVQDMDHENMFWYRQDPGLGLRLIYFSYDVKMKEKGDIPEGYSVSREKKERFSLILESASTNQTSMYLCASSLWSGSNENIQYFGAGTRLSVL.

V gene TRBV5-1 combines with J gene TRBJ2-5; no definite D call. Trimming pared 0 bases from V and 4 bases from J, leaving 10 bases between. CDR1 and CDR2 (germline): SGHRS, YFSETQ. The length of the CDR3 is 14 residues. The CDR3 protein is CASSLGGIRETQYF. Written as DNA, the CDR3 is TGCGCCAGCAGCTTGGGTGGGATCCGAGAGACCCAGTACTTC. Looking up the rest from reference TRBV5-1 and TRBJ2-5 gives the full variable domain: KAGVTQTPRYLIKTRGQQVTLSCSPISGHRSVSWYQQTPGQGLQFLFEYFSETQRNKGNFPGRFSGRQFSNSRSEMNVSTLELGDSALYLCASSLGGIRETQYFGPGTRLLVL.

V and J are TRBV5-4 and TRBJ2-5; TRBD1 or TRBD2 may be the D gene (5 bases each). V gave up 3 bases and J gave up 2 bases, with 8 bases separating them. The germline CDR1 and CDR2 sequences are SGHNT and YYREEE (reference sequence). There are 13 residues in the CDR3. The CDR3 protein is CASSWDGQETQYF. In DNA form, the CDR3 reads TGTGCCAGCAGCTGGGACGGACAAGAGACCCAGTACTTC.

The rearrangement links TRBV27 to TRBJ1-2, with D hard to call. The CDR3 totals 12 residues. V lost 6 bases and J 2 bases, leaving 7 bases between the germline ends. Germline loops: CDR1 MNHEY, CDR2 SMNVEV (reference sequence). CDR3 sequence (DNA): TGTGCCAGCAGAACTCAGAACTATGGCTACACCTTC. Encoded protein: CASRTQNYGYTF.

The chain uses TRBV29-1 and TRBJ2-7; 10 bases match TRBD2. Per the germline V gene, CDR1 is SQVTM and CDR2 is ANQGSEA. The CDR3 is 15 amino acids. J lost 2 bases, V lost 7 bases, and 11 bases had no gene match. The CDR3 nucleotides read TGCAGCGCTGTGGGTCTAGCGGGAGTTACCTACGAGCAGTACTTC. It specifies CSAVGLAGVTYEQYF.

With regard to this clone: This sample includes further DNA sequences coding for the same CDR3. The gene calls are TRBV27 and TRBJ1-2; D gene ambiguous. With 2 bases removed from V and 1 base from J, the gap between germline ends came to 5 bases. CDR1 and CDR2 (germline): MNHEY, SMNVEV (reference sequence). The CDR3 length is 13 residues. The CDR3 nucleotides are TGTGCCAGCAGTTTAGGTCGTAACTATGGCTACACCTTC. It translates to CASSLGRNYGYTF.

This clone occurred once. The chain recombines TRBV11-1 with TRBJ2-1; D is possibly TRBD2 (7 bases). V was clipped by 3 bases and J by 5 bases, with 11 bases between them. The CDR3 loop spans 14 amino acids. The germline gives CDR1 SGHAT, CDR2 FQDESV (reference sequence). CDR3 sequence (DNA): TGTGCCAGCAGCTTGAGCGGGACACACAATGAGCAGTTCTTC. Amino acids: CASSLSGTHNEQFF.

J is TRBJ2-3 and V is TRBV24-1, with 7 bases fitting TRBD1. This CDR3 has 14 amino acids. From germline, CDR1 is KGHDR and CDR2 SFDVKD. V gave up 6 bases and J gave up 1 base; unmatched junction bases: 3. CDR3 coding DNA: TGTGCCACCAGTTTCGGACAGGGCACAGATACGCAGTATTTT. It encodes CATSFGQGTDTQYF.

In this sample, this clone turned up once. The chain joins TRBV3-1 (or the pseudogene TRBV3-2) to TRBJ2-1; 9 positions match TRBD2. The ends lost 4 bases at V and 7 bases at J; junction bases unmatched: 8. CDR3 length equals 15 residues. Germline V gene lookup returns CDR1 LGHDT and CDR2 YNNKEL (reference sequence). CDR3 nucleotide sequence: TGTGCCAGCAGCCCCGATATAGCGGGAGTGAATGAGCAGTTCTTC. Its protein is CASSPDIAGVNEQFF.

This clone was seen only once. The J gene is TRBJ2-5, the V gene TRBV2, with 9 bases aligning to TRBD2. Germline trimming cut 4 bases from V and 5 bases from J; bases unmatched to any gene: 11. The CDR3 consists of 16 residues. CDR1 SNHLY and CDR2 FYNNEI come from the germline V gene. This chain's CDR3 is CASSGLSGGPGETQYF. CDR3 in DNA: TGTGCCAGCAGTGGTCTGAGCGGGGGGCCAGGGGAGACCCAGTACTTC.

The J gene is TRBJ2-7, the V gene TRBV9, with D possibly being TRBD1 (5 bases). This CDR3 has 14 amino acids. V was clipped by 4 bases and J by 4 bases, with 15 bases between them. Germline CDR1 SGDLS, CDR2 YYNGEE. The CDR3 DNA reads TGTGCCAGCAGCCCCCGTCTAGGGGTTTACGAGCAGTACTTC. Its translation is CASSPRLGVYEQYF.

The chain combines TRBV7-6 with TRBJ2-3, with D uncertain. The germline CDR1 and CDR2 sequences are SGHVS and FNYEAQ. The CDR3 consists of 15 residues. Trimming removed 0 bases from V and 3 bases from J, with 10 bases in between. The CDR3 DNA follows: TGTGCCAGCAGCTTAGCAATCGGTCAGACAGATACGCAGTATTTT. It translates to CASSLAIGQTDTQYF.

As DNA, the CDR3 is TGTGCCAGCAGCCCGCGCTCGATTGGGGCGCAGTATTTT. It is translated as CASSPRSIGAQYF. The chain uses TRBV12-3 or TRBV12-4 and TRBJ2-3; D ambiguous. The CDR3 consists of 13 residues. The V end lost 6 bases, the J end lost 10 bases, and 17 bases lay between the germline ends.

This clone appeared a single time. The chain has TRBV5-4 and TRBJ1-1; the D is unclear. The ends were cut back, 1 base at V and 4 bases at J, with 14 bases in the middle. Per the germline V gene, CDR1 is SGHNT and CDR2 is YYREEE (reference sequence). The CDR3 covers 15 residues. The CDR3 region is CASSLMTPGVTEAFF. The CDR3 DNA reads as TGTGCCAGCAGCTTGATGACACCCGGGGTCACTGAAGCTTTCTTT.

The rearrangement links TRBV18 to TRBJ2-5; no reliable D call. The CDR3 covers 14 residues. Germline loops: CDR1 KGHSH, CDR2 LQKENI. Trimming shortened V by 1 base and J by 2 bases, and 8 bases separated the two germline ends. CDR3 bases: TGTGCCAGCTCACCACAGATAGGACAAGAGACCCAGTACTTC. Amino acid sequence: CASSPQIGQETQYF.

The chain uses TRBV5-1 and TRBJ1-3, with a possible D match to TRBD1 (6 bases). V dropped 5 bases and J dropped 0 bases, with 12 bases sitting between them. CDR1 SGHRS and CDR2 YFSETQ come from the germline V gene. CDR3 length: 15 amino acids. The CDR3 DNA sequence: TGCGCCAGCAGTGTTACAGGGCTCTCTGGAAACACCATATATTTT. Translated, it gives CASSVTGLSGNTIYF.

The genes are TRBV7-9 and TRBJ2-4; possibly TRBD1 for D (6 bases). V was trimmed by 1 base and J by 9 bases, leaving 7 bases between them. Germline V gene lookup returns CDR1 SEHNR and CDR2 FQNEAQ (reference sequence). The CDR3 covers 12 residues. The CDR3 sequence: CASSLGGGIQYF. CDR3 DNA sequence: TGTGCCAGCAGCTTAGGAGGGGGCATTCAGTACTTC.